A selection of T cell receptor beta chains follows, all from one sample in a study of shared clonotypes between healthy human individuals. Sequencing used immunoSEQ multiplex PCR; TCRdb keeps in-frame clones, though not all of them. The sample consists of 2 million to 2.5 million clones, approximately 90% of them appearing once. Input material: naive CD4+ T cells from PBMCs. These receptors were collected from a man aged 18-30 years in good health. Some clones in this sample may be carry-over from other donors' samples. Each CDR3 is given with its conserved first and last residue. A D gene is named only where the DNA matches it firmly. Part of the rows lack a size; the others show once, few, many or a class for expanded clones.

j_gene: TRBJ1-3; abundance: NA; d_gene: NA; v_gene: TRBV18; CDR3nt: TGTGCCAGCTCACCCTCCCGGGGGCCTGGAAACACCATATATTTT; CDR3aa: CASSPSRGPGNTIYF
j_gene: TRBJ2-5; abundance: NA; d_gene: TRBD2; v_gene: TRBV25-1; CDR3nt: TGTGCCAGCAGCCGGACTAGCGGGGGCCAAGAGACCCAGTACTTC; CDR3aa: CASSRTSGGQETQYF
j_gene: TRBJ2-5; abundance: NA; d_gene: NA; v_gene: TRBV7-7; CDR3nt: TGTGCCAGCAGCTTTAGGATCGGAGAGACCCAGTACTTC; CDR3aa: CASSFRIGETQYF
j_gene: TRBJ2-2; abundance: NA; d_gene: TRBD1; v_gene: TRBV29-1; CDR3nt: TGCAGCGTTGAAGATCTACGAACAGGGGGCGGGGAGTTGTTTTTT; CDR3aa: CSVEDLRTGGGELFF
j_gene: TRBJ2-1; abundance: NA; d_gene: TRBD2; v_gene: TRBV27; CDR3nt: TGTGCCACCCAAACTAGCGGGAGGGCCACCTACAATGAGCAGTTCTTC; CDR3aa: CATQTSGRATYNEQFF
j_gene: TRBJ1-3; abundance: NA; d_gene: TRBD1; v_gene: TRBV18; CDR3nt: TGTGCCAGCTCACCCACGACTGACAGGGGACCTGGAAACACCATATATTTT; CDR3aa: CASSPTTDRGPGNTIYF
j_gene: TRBJ2-1; abundance: NA; d_gene: TRBD2; v_gene: TRBV4-2; CDR3nt: TGTGCCAGCAGCCAAGATGGGACTAGCGGGAGGTACAATGAGCAGTTCTTC; CDR3aa: CASSQDGTSGRYNEQFF
j_gene: TRBJ1-2; abundance: NA; d_gene: TRBD1; v_gene: TRBV5-1; CDR3nt: TGCGCCTCAAGGACAGGGGGCCTCGCCGATTACACCTTC; CDR3aa: CASRTGGLADYTF
j_gene: TRBJ1-2; abundance: NA; d_gene: NA; v_gene: TRBV5-5; CDR3nt: TGTGCCAGCAGCTTGGTGGGGGACTATGGCTACACCTTC; CDR3aa: CASSLVGDYGYTF
j_gene: TRBJ2-1; abundance: NA; d_gene: TRBD2; v_gene: TRBV10-3; CDR3nt: TGTGCCATCAGTGAGCGGGTAGCGGGAGGACGGGGCAATGAGCAGTTCTTC; CDR3aa: CAISERVAGGRGNEQFF
j_gene: TRBJ2-1; abundance: once; d_gene: NA; v_gene: TRBV25-1; CDR3nt: TGTGCCAGCAGTGAAGGACGGAACAATGAGCAGTTCTTC; CDR3aa: CASSEGRNNEQFF
j_gene: TRBJ2-5; abundance: NA; d_gene: NA; v_gene: TRBV4-1; CDR3nt: TGCGCCAGCTCGGGCCGGAGGGAGATTGCGGAGACCCAGTACTTC; CDR3aa: CASSGRREIAETQYF
j_gene: TRBJ2-2; abundance: once; d_gene: NA; v_gene: TRBV4-3; CDR3nt: TGCGCCAGCAGCCAAGCCCCCTTGGAGGCAGGCGCCGGGGAGCTGTTTTTT; CDR3aa: CASSQAPLEAGAGELFF
j_gene: TRBJ1-3; abundance: NA; d_gene: NA; v_gene: TRBV4-3; CDR3nt: TGCGCCAGCAGCCAAGAAAGGGGAAACACCATATATTTT; CDR3aa: CASSQERGNTIYF
j_gene: TRBJ1-4; abundance: NA; d_gene: NA; v_gene: TRBV7-9; CDR3nt: TGTGCCAGCAGCTTGGGGATGGGGTTTCGTGGCGCTAATGAAAAACTGTTTTTT; CDR3aa: CASSLGMGFRGANEKLFF